These T cell receptor beta chains were read from a single sample in a study of shared clonotypes between healthy human individuals. Clones were read by immunoSEQ multiplex PCR, and TCRdb kept only the in-frame ones, dropping some. The sample lists just over 2,000,000 clones, 90% to 95% occurring once. The sample taken for sequencing was naive CD4+ T cells sorted from blood. The receptors were sampled from a young man in good health. CDR3s include the opening cysteine and the closing phenylalanine or tryptophan. Fields, in order: clone size, D gene, J gene, V gene, CDR3 DNA, CDR3 protein. The D gene is left open where the match is weak. Clone size is given for some rows only: seen once, a few or many times, or a class if the clone is expanded.

>.|.|TRBJ2-2|TRBV6-4
TGTGCCAGCAGTGAAGCGCAGGTCACCGGGGAGCTGTTTTTT
CASSEAQVTGELFF
>.|.|TRBJ2-7|TRBV6-6
TGTGCCAGCAGTAAACAAGGCTACGAGCAGTACTTC
CASSKQGYEQYF
>.|TRBD1|TRBJ1-2|TRBV5-5
TGTGCCAGCAGCTTGGGGGACAGGGATCAACGAGGCTACACCTTC
CASSLGDRDQRGYTF
>.|.|TRBJ2-3|TRBV4-3
TGCGCCAGCAGCCAAGGGTCGACCCTTCGGGATACGCAGTATTTT
CASSQGSTLRDTQYF
>.|.|TRBJ2-7|TRBV5-1
TGCGCCAGCAGCCCCCTCAGCGGTAACTCCTACGAGCAGTACTTC
CASSPLSGNSYEQYF
>.|TRBD2|TRBJ2-3|TRBV7-9
TGTGCCAGCAGCTCAGGAGCGGGAGTGGCGACAGATACGCAGTATTTT
CASSSGAGVATDTQYF
>.|TRBD1|TRBJ2-2|TRBV11-3
TGTGCCAGCAGTTTCAGGGGGAGCGGGGAGCTGTTTTTT
CASSFRGSGELFF
>once|TRBD1|TRBJ1-1|TRBV2
TGTGCCAGCAGCGTACGGGGGGACAGGGCAAACACTGAAGCTTTCTTT
CASSVRGDRANTEAFF
>.|.|TRBJ1-4|TRBV5-1
TGCGCCAGCCGAGGGACACTTACTTTGTCAACTAATGAAAAACTGTTTTTT
CASRGTLTLSTNEKLFF
>.|TRBD2|TRBJ2-7|TRBV7-9
TGTGCCAGCAGGCCAACTAGCGGGACCTACGAGCAGTACTTC
CASRPTSGTYEQYF
>.|.|TRBJ1-6|TRBV28
TGTGCCAGCAGCCACCCTTCGGGGCCCAAGAGCTCCTATAATTCACCCCTCCACTTT
CASSHPSGPKSSYNSPLHF
>.|.|TRBJ2-1|TRBV5-4
TGTGCCAGCAGCTGGGATCACAATGAGCAGTTCTTC
CASSWDHNEQFF
>.|.|TRBJ2-1|TRBV2
TGTGCCAGCACCCGGGCAGGGGAGCAGTTCTTC
CASTRAGEQFF
>.|TRBD1|TRBJ2-6|TRBV10-3
TGTGCCATCAGAGACGACAGGGGGTCCACCTCTGGGGCCAACGTCCTGACTTTC
CAIRDDRGSTSGANVLTF
>.|.|TRBJ1-1|TRBV5-1
TGCGCCAGCAGCTTACAGCCGAGCACTGAAGCTTTCTTT
CASSLQPSTEAFF
>.|.|TRBJ2-3|TRBV28
TGTGCCAGCACCGGACGGGGGCTCACAGATACGCAGTATTTT
CASTGRGLTDTQYF
>once|.|TRBJ2-2|TRBV5-6
TGTGCCAGCAGCCTCTCTCCGGGGAGGACCGGGGAGCTGTTTTTT
CASSLSPGRTGELFF
>.|.|TRBJ2-2|TRBV9
TGTGCCAGCAGCGTAGTCGGGGGCTTTAACACCGGGGAGCTGTTTTTT
CASSVVGGFNTGELFF
>.|.|TRBJ1-6|TRBV11-2
TGTGCCAGCAGCCCTATCCCGGGGTCACCCCTCCACTTT
CASSPIPGSPLHF
>.|.|TRBJ1-6|TRBV28
TGTGCCAGCAGTTTATACCCAGACAGGAGCTCCTATAATTCACCCCTCCACTTT
CASSLYPDRSSYNSPLHF
>.|.|TRBJ1-4|TRBV7-2
TGTGCCAGCAGTCGGATACGGACTAATGAAAAACTGTTTTTT
CASSRIRTNEKLFF
>once|.|TRBJ2-1|TRBV7-8
TGTGCCAGCAGCTTAGGTCAGGCAGTTTACAATGAGCAGTTCTTC
CASSLGQAVYNEQFF
>.|TRBD1|TRBJ2-7|TRBV5-1
TGCGCCAGCAGCTTGGCCCTGGGACAGGGGGAGCAGTACTTC
CASSLALGQGEQYF
>once|TRBD1|TRBJ2-5|TRBV28
TGTGCCAGCAGTTTCTTGGGGACAGGGGGGGAGACCCAGTACTTC
CASSFLGTGGETQYF
>.|TRBD2|TRBJ2-2|TRBV2
TGTGCCAGCAGTTCCCCCCGGGCGGGGCGGGAGGGCTCCGGGGAGCTGTTTTTT
CASSSPRAGREGSGELFF
>.|.|TRBJ1-6|TRBV18
TGTGCCAGCTCACCAGTGGGACCCTATAATTCACCCCTCCACTTT
CASSPVGPYNSPLHF
>.|.|TRBJ2-5|TRBV25-1
TGTGCCAGCTCGCCCGGGCGGAACCAAGAGACCCAGTACTTC
CASSPGRNQETQYF
>once|.|TRBJ1-1|TRBV4-1
TGCGCCAGCAGCTCCCTCGGGGTCAACGCTGAAGCTTTCTTT
CASSSLGVNAEAFF
>.|.|TRBJ2-1|TRBV6-1
TGTGCCAGCAGTCCCAAGGGGGGCGGCTACAATGAGCAGTTCTTC
CASSPKGGGYNEQFF
>.|.|TRBJ2-1|TRBV5-1
TGCGCCAGCAGCCTCCGGACTTTCGCCGATGAGCAGTTCTTC
CASSLRTFADEQFF
>.|TRBD2|TRBJ2-5|TRBV29-1
TGCAGCGTTGGTTTAGCGGGAGGGCCTCAAGAGACCCAGTACTTC
CSVGLAGGPQETQYF
>.|.|TRBJ2-7|TRBV6-5
TGTGCCAGCTCACGGACCGGGCCCGAGCAGTACTTC
CASSRTGPEQYF
>.|TRBD1|TRBJ1-2|TRBV7-8
TGTGCCAGCAGCTTAGCGCAAAAATATGGGACAGGTCACAACTATGGCTACACCTTC
CASSLAQKYGTGHNYGYTF
>.|TRBD2|TRBJ2-1|TRBV9
TGTGCCAGCAGCGTAGGCCCCAGCGGGAGCTCCTACAATGAGCAGTTCTTC
CASSVGPSGSSYNEQFF
>.|.|TRBJ2-7|TRBV7-9
TGTGCCAGCAGCTTAAGGGACCACTACGAGCAGTACTTC
CASSLRDHYEQYF
>.|.|TRBJ2-4|TRBV7-8
TGTGCCAGCAGTGTAGCGTGGAGGGTTGGATTCGTAAACATTCAGTACTTC
CASSVAWRVGFVNIQYF
>.|.|TRBJ1-1|TRBV5-1
TGCGCCAGCAGCTTGGGGGGCAGCCTGGGGTTGAACACTGAAGCTTTCTTT
CASSLGGSLGLNTEAFF
>.|.|TRBJ1-2|TRBV9
TGTGCCAGCAGCGTAGCTCAGGATAGGCTTTATGGCTACACCTTC
CASSVAQDRLYGYTF
>.|.|TRBJ2-7|TRBV6-5
TGTGCCAGCAGTCCCACGGGACCCGAGCCCTACGAGCAGTACTTC
CASSPTGPEPYEQYF
>once|.|TRBJ2-2|TRBV10-1
TGCGCCAACGAATTGACCGGGGAGCTGTTTTTT
CANELTGELFF
>few|.|TRBJ1-4|TRBV30
TGTGCCTGGAGTGCGGACAGTAAAAATGAAAAACTGTTTTTT
CAWSADSKNEKLFF
>.|.|TRBJ2-2|TRBV6-5
TGTGCCAGCAGTTACTCGCTCGCAGGTGGGGCCGGGGAGCTGTTTTTT
CASSYSLAGGAGELFF
>.|.|TRBJ1-4|TRBV7-6
TGTGCCAGCAGCGATTTTAGGTCACGGAATGAAAAACTGTTTTTT
CASSDFRSRNEKLFF
>.|TRBD2|TRBJ2-7|TRBV2
TGTGCCAGCAGAGGGACTAGCAACACGGTGCAGTACTTC
CASRGTSNTVQYF
>.|.|TRBJ2-3|TRBV6-1
TGTGCCAGCAGTGAGAGTGGGGCCAGGGGCTACACAGATACGCAGTATTTT
CASSESGARGYTDTQYF
>.|TRBD1|TRBJ2-3|TRBV6-5
TGTGCCAGCGGTAGGGACAGGGGTACAGATACGCAGTATTTT
CASGRDRGTDTQYF